This T cell receptor beta chain emerged from a study of blood T cell repertoires in COVID-19. Study summary: Italy, Spain and the United States were the sources of the convalescent and acute COVID-19 samples.

The V gene end was trimmed by 2 bases and the J gene end by 7 bases; junction bases not matched to a gene: 5. The CDR3 length is 14 residues. Germline CDR1 and CDR2: MNHEY and SMNVEV (reference sequence). In the authors' methods: Counts of nucleated cells, estimated from reference gene primer amplification, were obtained. Sequenced by immunoSEQ multiplex PCR; TCRdb stores in-frame clones only, minus some. D and trimming were read from the DNA, whereas the V and J calls and clone size are those reported in that table. The repertoire holds more than 200,000 clones, with 85% to 90% as singletons. Cohort 3 recovery required two negative PCRs, clearance, or symptom resolution.

The TCR originated in a woman between 45 and 65 years old who had recovered from COVID-19. The sample was PBMCs or T cells enriched from blood (not recorded which). The chain is built from TRBV27 and TRBJ2-1; 7 bases map to TRBD2. CDR3 region: CASSLGGTTNEQFF. The CDR3 DNA reads as TGTGCCAGCAGTTTAGGCGGGACTACTAATGAGCAGTTCTTC.